This T cell receptor beta chain was documented in a study of beta chain features in type 1 diabetes. Broader study findings: Small HLA sub-analyses could not settle whether HLA shapes TCRB rearrangement. Over-representation of high TCR-expressing cells was a possible consequence of cDNA sequencing. Patients' naive, central memory and Treg TCRB repertoires seemed closer to one another than those of healthy donors. Researchers caution that PCR might favor shorter templates, equally among patients and controls.

As every portion of the isolated RNA was reverse transcribed, the sequencing read expressed TCRB transcripts. Produced via immunoSEQ multiplex PCR; TCRdb's table is partial and in-frame only. The repertoire holds 250,000 to 350,000 clones, less than 15% seen once, with over 5% in the top ten. To note about this clone: What it binds is unknown.

Trimming shortened V by 5 bases and J by 5 bases, and 12 bases separated the two germline ends. Germline CDR1 is LNHDA and CDR2 is SQIVND (reference sequence). CDR3 length: 13 residues. Material: central memory CD4+ T cells from blood. The origin of this receptor is a young man in good health. V and J are TRBV19 and TRBJ1-1, with D maybe TRBD1 (5 bases). The CDR3 nucleotides are TGTGCCAGTAGTGTACAGGTAGTGACTGAAGCTTTCTTT. Encoded protein: CASSVQVVTEAFF.